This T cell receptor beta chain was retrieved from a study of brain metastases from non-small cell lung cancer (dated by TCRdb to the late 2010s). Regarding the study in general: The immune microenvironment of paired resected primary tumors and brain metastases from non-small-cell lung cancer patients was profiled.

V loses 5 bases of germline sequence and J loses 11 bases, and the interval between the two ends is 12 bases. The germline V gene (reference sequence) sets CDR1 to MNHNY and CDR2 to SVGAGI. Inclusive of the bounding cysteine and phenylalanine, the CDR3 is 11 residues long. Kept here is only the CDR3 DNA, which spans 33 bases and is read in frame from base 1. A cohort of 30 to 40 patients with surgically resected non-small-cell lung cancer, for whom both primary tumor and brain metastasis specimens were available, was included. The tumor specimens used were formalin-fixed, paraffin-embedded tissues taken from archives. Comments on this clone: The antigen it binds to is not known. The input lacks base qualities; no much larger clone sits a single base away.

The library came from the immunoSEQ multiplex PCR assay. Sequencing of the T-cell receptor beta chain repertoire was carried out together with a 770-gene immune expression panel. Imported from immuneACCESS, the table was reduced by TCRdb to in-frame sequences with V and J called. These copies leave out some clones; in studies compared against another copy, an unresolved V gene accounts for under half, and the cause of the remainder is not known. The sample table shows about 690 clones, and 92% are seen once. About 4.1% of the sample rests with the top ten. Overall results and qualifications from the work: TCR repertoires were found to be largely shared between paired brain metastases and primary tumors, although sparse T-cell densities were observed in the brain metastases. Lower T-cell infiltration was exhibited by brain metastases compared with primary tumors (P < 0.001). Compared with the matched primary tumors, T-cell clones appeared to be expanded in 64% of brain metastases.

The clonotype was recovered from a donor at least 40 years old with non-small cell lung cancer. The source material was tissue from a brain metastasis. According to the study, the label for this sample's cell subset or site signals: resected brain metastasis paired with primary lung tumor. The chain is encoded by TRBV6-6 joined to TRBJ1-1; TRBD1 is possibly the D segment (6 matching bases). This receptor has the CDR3 CASSTQGTAFF. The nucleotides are TGTGCCAGCAGTACCCAGGGGACCGCTTTCTTT.